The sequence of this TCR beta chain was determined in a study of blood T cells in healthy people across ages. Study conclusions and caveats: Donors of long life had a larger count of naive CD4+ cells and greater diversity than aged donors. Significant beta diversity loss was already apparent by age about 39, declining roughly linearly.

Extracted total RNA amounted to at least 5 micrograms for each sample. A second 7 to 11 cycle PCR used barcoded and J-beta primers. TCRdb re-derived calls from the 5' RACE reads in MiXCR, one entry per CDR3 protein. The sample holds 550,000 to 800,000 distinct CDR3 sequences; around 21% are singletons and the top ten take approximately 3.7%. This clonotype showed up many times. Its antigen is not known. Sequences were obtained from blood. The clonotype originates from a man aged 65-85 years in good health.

CDR3 amino acids: CASSQDRQGSIQYF. The CDR3 DNA sequence: TGCGCCAGCAGCCAAGATCGTCAGGGGAGCATTCAGTACTTC. The V gene is TRBV4-1, the J gene TRBJ2-4, with D perhaps matching TRBD1 (6 bases). Germline V CDR1 and CDR2: MGHRA, YSYEKL. The CDR3 extends over 14 amino acids. V dropped 0 bases and J dropped 9 bases, with 12 bases sitting between them.